This T cell receptor (beta chain) was sequenced for a study of memory CD4+ T cells and cytomegalovirus serostatus. This clone was observed a handful of times. Germline CDR1 MNHEY, CDR2 SVGAGI. This CDR3 contains 12 residues. Trimming pared 2 bases from V and 6 bases from J, leaving 7 bases between. Assay used: immunoSEQ multiplex PCR; TCRdb lists only in-frame clones, some missing. Among 50,000 or so clones listed, 82% were seen once. The sort gate was single viable CD3+CD4+CD8-CD45RO+ cells for memory CD4+ T cells. Sequencing used memory CD4+ T cells from blood. This clonotype was obtained from an adult in good health and CMV-seronegative. The chain recombines TRBV6-5 with TRBJ1-2; maybe TRBD1 (6 bases). CDR3 nucleotide sequence: TGTGCCAGCAGTTACACAGGGCATGGCTACACCTTC. Translating gives CASSYTGHGYTF.